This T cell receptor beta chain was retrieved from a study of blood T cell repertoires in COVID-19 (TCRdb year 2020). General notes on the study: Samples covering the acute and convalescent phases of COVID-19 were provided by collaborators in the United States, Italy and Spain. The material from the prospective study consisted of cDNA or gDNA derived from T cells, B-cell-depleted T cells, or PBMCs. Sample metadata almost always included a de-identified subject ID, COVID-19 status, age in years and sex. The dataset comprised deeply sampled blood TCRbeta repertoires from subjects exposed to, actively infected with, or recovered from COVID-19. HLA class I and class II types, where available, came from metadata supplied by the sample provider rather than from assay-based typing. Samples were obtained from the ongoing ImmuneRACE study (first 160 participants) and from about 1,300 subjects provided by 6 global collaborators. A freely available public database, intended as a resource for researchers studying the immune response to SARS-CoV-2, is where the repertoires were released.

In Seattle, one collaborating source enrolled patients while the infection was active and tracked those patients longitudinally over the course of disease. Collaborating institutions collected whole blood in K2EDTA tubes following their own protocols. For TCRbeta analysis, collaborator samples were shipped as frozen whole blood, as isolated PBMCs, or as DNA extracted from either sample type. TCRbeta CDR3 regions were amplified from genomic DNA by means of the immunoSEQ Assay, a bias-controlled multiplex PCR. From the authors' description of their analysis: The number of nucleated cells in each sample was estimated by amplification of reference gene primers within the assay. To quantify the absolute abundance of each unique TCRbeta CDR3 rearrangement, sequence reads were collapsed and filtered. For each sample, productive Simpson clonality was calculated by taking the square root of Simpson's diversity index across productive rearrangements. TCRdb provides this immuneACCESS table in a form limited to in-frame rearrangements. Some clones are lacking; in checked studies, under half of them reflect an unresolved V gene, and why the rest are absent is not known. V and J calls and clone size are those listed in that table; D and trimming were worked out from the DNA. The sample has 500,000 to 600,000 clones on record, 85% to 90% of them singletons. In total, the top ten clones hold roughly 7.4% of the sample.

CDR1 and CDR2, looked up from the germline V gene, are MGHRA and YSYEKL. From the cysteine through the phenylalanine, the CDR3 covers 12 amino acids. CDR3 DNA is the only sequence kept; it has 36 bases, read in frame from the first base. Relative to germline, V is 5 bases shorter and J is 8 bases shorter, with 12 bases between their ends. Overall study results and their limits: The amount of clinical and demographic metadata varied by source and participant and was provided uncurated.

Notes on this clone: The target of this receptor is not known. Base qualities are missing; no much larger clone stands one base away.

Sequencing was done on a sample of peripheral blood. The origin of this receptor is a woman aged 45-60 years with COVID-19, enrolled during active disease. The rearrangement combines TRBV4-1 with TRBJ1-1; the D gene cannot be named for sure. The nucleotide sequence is TGCGCCAGCAGCTTCCCAGGCTCGGAAGCTTTCTTT. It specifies CASSFPGSEAFF.